Shown below are 13 T cell receptor beta chains from a single sample sequenced in a study of neurological immune-mediated disorders. TCRdb called the 5' RACE reads again in MiXCR, with one record for every CDR3 protein. Of 55,000 to 60,000 distinct CDR3 sequences in the sample, 3.5% were seen once. The source material was PBMCs. The receptors come from a woman between 25 and 40 years old with multiple sclerosis.

This clonotype was detected ten times or more. The V call is TRBV20-1, the J call TRBJ2-3; unclear D gene. Trimming stripped 5 bases from V and 2 bases from J, with 17 bases between. Germline CDR1 and CDR2: DFQATT and SNEGSKA (reference sequence). This CDR3 spans 15 amino acids. CDR3 sequence reads: CSAGLSPQITDTQYF. The CDR3 DNA follows: TGCAGTGCTGGGCTGTCCCCTCAAATCACAGATACGCAGTATTTT.

This clonotype was counted at least ten times. This chain joins TRBV10-3 and TRBJ2-3; 13 bases are shared with TRBD2. CDR3 length: 16 amino acids. V was clipped by 3 bases and J by 4 bases; unmatched bases: 4. Per the germline V gene, CDR1 is ENHRY and CDR2 is SYGVKD. DNA of the CDR3: TGTGCCATCAGTGACTCACTAGCGGGGGGGCCAGATACGCAGTATTTT. This encodes CAISDSLAGGPDTQYF.

This clonotype has a handful of counts. This chain joins TRBV5-1 and TRBJ2-2; D is ambiguous. Between the trimmed V and J ends, which lost 6 bases and 5 bases, there was a span of 17 bases. Germline CDR1 is SGHRS and CDR2 is YFSETQ. This CDR3 is 15 amino acids long. DNA for the CDR3: TGCGCCAGCATTCCTGGTGGCAAAGTGACCGGGGAGCTGTTTTTT. It codes for CASIPGGKVTGELFF.

Regarding this clonotype: With a much larger clone just one base away, this may be a read error. This chain joins TRBV12-3 or TRBV12-4 and TRBJ1-5; the D gene is possibly TRBD1 (5 bases). The CDR3 runs 14 residues. CDR3 protein: CASNQGLGNQPQNF. The CDR3 nucleotides are TGTGCCAGCAACCAGGGTCTTGGCAATCAGCCCCAGAATTTT.

There are many counts of this clonotype. The chain employs TRBV10-3 and TRBJ1-2; D is uncertain. V lost 0 bases and J lost 6, with 5 bases in between. This CDR3 is 12 amino acids long. Germline CDR1 ENHRY, CDR2 SYGVKD. CDR3 protein: CAISESLDGYTF. As DNA, the CDR3 is TGTGCCATCAGTGAGTCCCTAGATGGCTACACCTTC.

On this clonotype itself: At one boundary the junction diverges from the germline segment, which might be a read error. This chain joins TRBV11-2 and TRBJ1-5; no clear D. The CDR3 consists of 13 residues. Germline V gene lookup returns CDR1 SGHAT and CDR2 FQNNGV. This chain's CDR3 is CASGLAGYQPQHF. In nucleotides, the CDR3 is TGTGCCAGCGGCTTAGCCGGATATCAGCCCCAGCATTTT.

This clonotype was observed many times. The J gene is TRBJ2-5, the V gene TRBV24-1; D may be TRBD2 (6 bases). Trimming stripped 9 bases from V and 4 bases from J, with 17 bases between. In germline, CDR1 is KGHDR, CDR2 SFDVKD. The CDR3 totals 14 residues. DNA for the CDR3: TGTGCCACCCCTGGATGGGACGGGAGAGAGACCCAGTACTTC. Its translation is CATPGWDGRETQYF.

The rearrangement uses TRBV7-2 and TRBJ2-3, with 7 bases lining up with TRBD2. Per germline, CDR1 SGHTA and CDR2 FQGNSA. The CDR3 is 15 residues long. V trimming: 2 bases; J trimming: 2 bases; junction bases outside the gene matches: 4. CDR3 loop: CASSLRDYHTDTQYF. The CDR3 DNA is TGTGCCAGCAGCTTAAGGGACTACCACACAGATACGCAGTATTTT.

This clonotype has at least ten counts. Sequence at one end of the junction differs from germline and may be a read error. The chain links TRBV9 to TRBJ2-6, with a possible D match to TRBD1 (5 bases). Germline lookup yields CDR1 SGDLS and CDR2 YYNGEE. The CDR3 covers 14 residues. The CDR3 spells CASSGSSGAKVLTF. Here the CDR3 DNA reads TGTGCCAGCAGCGGTAGCTCTGGGGCCAAAGTCCTGACTTTC.

This clonotype was recorded many times. J is TRBJ2-1 and V is TRBV20-1, with TRBD2 identical over 9 bases. Germline CDR1 DFQATT, CDR2 SNEGSKA (reference sequence). V gave up 5 bases and J gave up 6 bases; unmatched junction bases: 5. This CDR3 contains 13 residues. As DNA, the CDR3 is TGCAGTGCTGTGGCGGGGGGGGGCAATGAGCAGTTCTTC. This translates into CSAVAGGGNEQFF.

The table lists this clonotype with a few counts. The rearrangement joins TRBV5-8 to TRBJ2-3, with D uncertain. The CDR3 has 13 residues. Deletions cut 1 base from V and 3 bases from J, with 6 bases between. CDR1 and CDR2 from the germline V gene are SGHTS and YDEGEE. CDR3 sequence reads: CASSLMGTDTQYF. CDR3 nucleotides: TGTGCCAGCAGCTTGATGGGGACAGATACGCAGTATTTT.

This clonotype was recorded many times. The CDR3 DNA reads as TGTGCCATCAGTGAGTCGTACAATAACTATGGCTACACCTTC. Translation gives CAISESYNNYGYTF. This chain uses TRBV10-3 with TRBJ1-2; no clear D. This CDR3 has 14 residues. Trimming took off 0 bases at V and 1 base at J, with 6 bases between the two ends. Germline assignment: CDR1 ENHRY and CDR2 SYGVKD.

This clonotype has only a few counts. The germline gene is not matched at one end of the junction; a read error may be the cause. This chain uses TRBV5-1 with TRBJ1-3; D is unresolved. Germline values: CDR1 SGHRS, CDR2 YFSETQ. The CDR3 has 14 residues. In DNA form, the CDR3 reads TGCGCCAGCAGCTTGGGGAGCTCTGGAAAAACCATATATTTT. This gives the protein CASSLGSSGKTIYF.